Following are 20 T cell receptor beta chains from one sample sequenced in a study of cytomegalovirus exposure and HLA in healthy donors. The primer mix had 60 Vbeta and 13 Jbeta primers. Using immunoSEQ multiplex PCR, the repertoire was profiled, and TCRdb retains in-frame clones only, with some absent. This sample yields approximately 240,000 clones, of which about three quarters are seen a single time; roughly 2.6% belongs to the top ten. The sequenced sample consisted of PBMCs. The receptors come from a woman in her sixties or seventies in good health and CMV-seropositive.

The chain carries TRBV11-2 and TRBJ1-5; D is undetermined. This CDR3 comprises 14 residues. V dropped 1 base and J dropped 5 bases, with 9 bases sitting between them. Germline assignment: CDR1 SGHAT and CDR2 FQNNGV. CDR3 residues: CASSLGGSDQPQHF. DNA for the CDR3: TGTGCCAGCAGCTTAGGAGGGAGCGATCAGCCCCAGCATTTT. Filled out from reference TRBV11-2 and TRBJ1-5, the complete variable domain reads EAGVAQSPRYKIIEKRQSVAFWCNPISGHATLYWYQQILGQGPKLLIQFQNNGVVDDSQLPKDRFSAERLKGVDSTLKIQPAKLEDSAVYLCASSLGGSDQPQHFGDGTRLSIL.

The rearrangement uses TRBV7-2 and TRBJ2-2, with D possibly matching TRBD1 (6 bases). Trimming pared 5 bases from V and 4 bases from J, leaving 20 bases between. Germline lookup yields CDR1 SGHTA and CDR2 FQGNSA. The CDR3 length is 17 residues. CDR3 sequence reads: CASSIHAQGQGTGELFF. CDR3 DNA: TGTGCCAGCAGCATACACGCCCAGGGGCAAGGCACCGGGGAGCTGTTTTTT.

V and J are TRBV6-5 and TRBJ1-6, with D unresolved. Germline-derived CDR1 and CDR2 are MNHEY and SVGAGI. The length of the CDR3 is 15 residues. Trimming stripped 7 bases from V and 7 bases from J, with 17 bases between. CDR3 in DNA: TGTGCCAGCACTCTTGAGGGAGCGGGCAATTCACCCCTCCACTTT. Its protein product is CASTLEGAGNSPLHF.

For the CDR3, the DNA is TGTGCCAGCAGACCCGACATCTACGAGCAGTACTTC. Its translation: CASRPDIYEQYF. The rearrangement uses TRBV2 and TRBJ2-7; D is uncertain. With 6 bases removed from V and 3 bases from J, the gap between germline ends came to 9 bases. The CDR3 is 12 amino acids. Looked up from germline, CDR1 is SNHLY and CDR2 is FYNNEI. Drawing the rest from reference TRBV2 and TRBJ2-7, the complete variable domain is EPEVTQTPSHQVTQMGQEVILRCVPISNHLYFYWYRQILGQKVEFLVSFYNNEISEKSEIFDDQFSVERPDGSNFTLKIRSTKLEDSAMYFCASRPDIYEQYFGPGTRLTVT.

V gene TRBV5-4 combines with J gene TRBJ2-2; possibly TRBD2 for D (5 bases). The CDR3 length is 14 residues. The V end was cut by 1 base, the J end by 5 bases, with 9 bases between. Germline V gene lookup returns CDR1 SGHNT and CDR2 YYREEE (reference sequence). DNA for the CDR3: TGTGCCAGCAGCTTGAGGCGAGGGACCGGGGAGCTGTTTTTT. This codes for CASSLRRGTGELFF.

CDR3: CASSPGVRETQYF. CDR3 coding DNA: TGTGCCAGCAGCCCCGGGGTCAGGGAGACCCAGTACTTC. V is TRBV11-2 and J is TRBJ2-5, with a possible D match to TRBD2 (5 bases). V was clipped by 5 bases and J by 5 bases, with 12 bases between them. The CDR3 runs 13 residues. Germline-derived CDR1 and CDR2 are SGHAT and FQNNGV. The full variable domain, with the rest looked up from reference TRBV11-2 and TRBJ2-5, is EAGVAQSPRYKIIEKRQSVAFWCNPISGHATLYWYQQILGQGPKLLIQFQNNGVVDDSQLPKDRFSAERLKGVDSTLKIQPAKLEDSAVYLCASSPGVRETQYFGPGTRLLVL.

This clone is a singleton in its sample. The chain uses TRBV18 and TRBJ2-7; D not certain. V was pared by 8 bases and J by 0 bases, with 14 bases between. The CDR3 spans 14 residues. CDR1 and CDR2 from the germline V gene are KGHSH and LQKENI. CDR3 in DNA: TGTGCCAGCACCAGACAACCCAGCTCCTACGAGCAGTACTTC. The encoded protein is CASTRQPSSYEQYF.

The chain has TRBV7-7 and TRBJ2-7, with a possible D match to TRBD2 (6 bases). Germline CDR1 is SSHAT and CDR2 is FNYEAQ (reference sequence). Trimming took 5 bases from V and 6 from J, leaving 17 bases between them. This CDR3 is 14 amino acids long. CDR3 bases: TGTGCCAGCAGCCCGGCAGTGGAGGGCGGCGAGCAGTACTTC. Its translation is CASSPAVEGGEQYF. The entire variable domain, with the rest obtained from reference TRBV7-7 and TRBJ2-7, is as follows: GAGVSQSPRYKVTKRGQDVTLRCDPISSHATLYWYQQALGQGPEFLTYFNYEAQPDKSGLPSDRFSAERPEGSISTLTIQRTEQRDSAMYRCASSPAVEGGEQYFGPGTRLTVT.

The CDR3, as DNA: TGCAGCGTGCGGGACCCCATGAACACTGAAGCTTTCTTT. This encodes CSVRDPMNTEAFF. This chain links TRBV29-1 with TRBJ1-1, with a weak D call TRBD1 (5 bases). The CDR3 loop spans 13 amino acids. Germline V gene lookup returns CDR1 SQVTM and CDR2 ANQGSEA. Trimming took 6 bases from V and 0 from J, leaving 11 bases between them.

J is TRBJ2-3 and V is TRBV7-9; no definite D call. Germline V gene data show CDR1 as SEHNR and CDR2 as FQNEAQ (reference sequence). Trimming cost V 5 bases and J 6 bases, with 9 bases left between them. The CDR3 contains 12 residues. CDR3 in DNA: TGTGCCAGCAGCCCGTCGGAGGATACGCAGTATTTT. Residues: CASSPSEDTQYF.

Only a few counts were recorded for this clone. The rearrangement joins TRBV2 to TRBJ2-7, with D tentatively TRBD2 (5 bases). The length of the CDR3 is 11 residues. Germline V lookup: CDR1 SNHLY, CDR2 FYNNEI. Trimming left V 5 bases short and J 5 bases short, with 7 bases between. CDR3 residues: CASSRDNEQYF. The CDR3, as DNA: TGTGCCAGCAGTCGGGATAACGAGCAGTACTTC.

This clone was detected once. The chain employs TRBV27 and TRBJ2-5; 8 nucleotides agree with TRBD1. This CDR3 has 14 residues. Trimming at V came to 1 base and at J to 3 bases, leaving 1 base not matched to a gene. Germline V gene lookup returns CDR1 MNHEY and CDR2 SMNVEV (reference sequence). The CDR3 DNA reads as TGTGCCAGCAGTTTATTGGACAGGGAAGAGACCCAGTACTTC. It is translated as CASSLLDREETQYF.

The rearrangement links TRBV5-4 to TRBJ1-5; D is perhaps TRBD1 (5 bases). Germline-derived CDR1 and CDR2 are SGHNT and YYREEE (reference sequence). CDR3 length: 14 residues. The V gene lost 2 bases and the J gene lost 4 bases, with 10 bases spanning the gap. CDR3: CASSLLRGNQPQHF. CDR3 coding DNA: TGTGCCAGCAGCTTATTAAGGGGAAATCAGCCCCAGCATTTT.

This chain joins TRBV6-5 and TRBJ1-4, with D perhaps TRBD1 (6 bases). Germline-derived CDR1 and CDR2 are MNHEY and SVGAGI. The CDR3 totals 15 residues. Trimming removed 10 bases at V and 8 bases at J, with 23 bases between. The CDR3, as DNA: TGTGCCACCAAGAGGGGGTTGATAGTTGGGGAAAAACTGTTTTTT. Translation gives CATKRGLIVGEKLFF.

Of note for this clone: This same CDR3 is encoded by further DNA sequences in the sample. The chain uses TRBV18 and TRBJ2-3, with 10 bases matching TRBD2. The CDR3 is made up of 15 amino acids. V trimming: 6 bases; J trimming: 4 bases; junction bases outside the gene matches: 7. Germline V gene data show CDR1 as KGHSH and CDR2 as LQKENI. The CDR3 loop is CASSPSGGFSDTQYF. The CDR3 region has the DNA TGTGCCAGCTCTCCTAGCGGGGGCTTTTCAGATACGCAGTATTTT.

A single count supports this clone. V is TRBV4-2 and J is TRBJ2-7; 10 bases line up with TRBD1. Germline V gene sequence: CDR1 LGHNA, CDR2 YNFKEQ. The CDR3 runs 15 residues. Trimming took 1 base from V and 4 from J; bases not matched to a gene: 4. CDR3 sequence (DNA): TGTGCCAGCAGCCAAGGGAGGACAGGGGGATACGAGCAGTACTTC. Encoded protein: CASSQGRTGGYEQYF.

J is TRBJ2-1 and V is TRBV14; D might be TRBD1 (6 bases). This CDR3 is 16 amino acids long. Germline CDR1 SGHDN, CDR2 FVKESK. With 0 bases removed from V and 7 bases from J, the gap between germline ends came to 16 bases. The DNA for the CDR3 is TGTGCCAGCAGCCAAGATAAGGACAGATTAGGGAATGAGCAGTTCTTC. It codes for CASSQDKDRLGNEQFF. Variable domain in full (rest from reference TRBV14 and TRBJ2-1): EAGVTQFPSHSVIEKGQTVTLRCDPISGHDNLYWYRRVMGKEIKFLLHFVKESKQDESGMPNNRFLAERTGGTYSTLKVQPAELEDSGVYFCASSQDKDRLGNEQFFGPGTRLTVL.

The rearrangement uses TRBV7-9 and TRBJ2-2; 7 positions agree with TRBD2. J lost 5 bases, V lost 1 base, and 4 bases had no gene match. Germline values: CDR1 SEHNR, CDR2 FQNEAQ (reference sequence). This CDR3 spans 15 amino acids. The CDR3 sequence: CASSLGGSITGELFF. Written as DNA, the CDR3 is TGTGCCAGCAGCTTAGGCGGGAGTATAACCGGGGAGCTGTTTTTT.

This clone was counted once. J is TRBJ1-1 and V is TRBV7-2; TRBD1 matches at 11 bases. Germline V gene sequence: CDR1 SGHTA, CDR2 FQGNSA. This CDR3 region has 19 residues. V was pared by 2 bases and J by 4 bases, with 15 bases of the junction left unmatched. In nucleotides, the CDR3 is TGTGCCAGCAGCTTAAGGCCGGGACAGGGGGTTTTTGGAGGCACTGAAGCTTTCTTT. Translating it yields CASSLRPGQGVFGGTEAFF.

This clone was counted only a few times. CDR3 loop: CASSQDGLPRGYEQYF. The CDR3 DNA reads TGCGCCAGCAGCCAAGATGGGCTACCCCGAGGGTACGAGCAGTACTTC. The rearrangement uses TRBV4-1 and TRBJ2-7; D may be TRBD2 (5 bases). The CDR3 spans 16 residues. V was trimmed by 0 bases and J by 4 bases, leaving 16 bases between them. Germline-derived CDR1 and CDR2 are MGHRA and YSYEKL.